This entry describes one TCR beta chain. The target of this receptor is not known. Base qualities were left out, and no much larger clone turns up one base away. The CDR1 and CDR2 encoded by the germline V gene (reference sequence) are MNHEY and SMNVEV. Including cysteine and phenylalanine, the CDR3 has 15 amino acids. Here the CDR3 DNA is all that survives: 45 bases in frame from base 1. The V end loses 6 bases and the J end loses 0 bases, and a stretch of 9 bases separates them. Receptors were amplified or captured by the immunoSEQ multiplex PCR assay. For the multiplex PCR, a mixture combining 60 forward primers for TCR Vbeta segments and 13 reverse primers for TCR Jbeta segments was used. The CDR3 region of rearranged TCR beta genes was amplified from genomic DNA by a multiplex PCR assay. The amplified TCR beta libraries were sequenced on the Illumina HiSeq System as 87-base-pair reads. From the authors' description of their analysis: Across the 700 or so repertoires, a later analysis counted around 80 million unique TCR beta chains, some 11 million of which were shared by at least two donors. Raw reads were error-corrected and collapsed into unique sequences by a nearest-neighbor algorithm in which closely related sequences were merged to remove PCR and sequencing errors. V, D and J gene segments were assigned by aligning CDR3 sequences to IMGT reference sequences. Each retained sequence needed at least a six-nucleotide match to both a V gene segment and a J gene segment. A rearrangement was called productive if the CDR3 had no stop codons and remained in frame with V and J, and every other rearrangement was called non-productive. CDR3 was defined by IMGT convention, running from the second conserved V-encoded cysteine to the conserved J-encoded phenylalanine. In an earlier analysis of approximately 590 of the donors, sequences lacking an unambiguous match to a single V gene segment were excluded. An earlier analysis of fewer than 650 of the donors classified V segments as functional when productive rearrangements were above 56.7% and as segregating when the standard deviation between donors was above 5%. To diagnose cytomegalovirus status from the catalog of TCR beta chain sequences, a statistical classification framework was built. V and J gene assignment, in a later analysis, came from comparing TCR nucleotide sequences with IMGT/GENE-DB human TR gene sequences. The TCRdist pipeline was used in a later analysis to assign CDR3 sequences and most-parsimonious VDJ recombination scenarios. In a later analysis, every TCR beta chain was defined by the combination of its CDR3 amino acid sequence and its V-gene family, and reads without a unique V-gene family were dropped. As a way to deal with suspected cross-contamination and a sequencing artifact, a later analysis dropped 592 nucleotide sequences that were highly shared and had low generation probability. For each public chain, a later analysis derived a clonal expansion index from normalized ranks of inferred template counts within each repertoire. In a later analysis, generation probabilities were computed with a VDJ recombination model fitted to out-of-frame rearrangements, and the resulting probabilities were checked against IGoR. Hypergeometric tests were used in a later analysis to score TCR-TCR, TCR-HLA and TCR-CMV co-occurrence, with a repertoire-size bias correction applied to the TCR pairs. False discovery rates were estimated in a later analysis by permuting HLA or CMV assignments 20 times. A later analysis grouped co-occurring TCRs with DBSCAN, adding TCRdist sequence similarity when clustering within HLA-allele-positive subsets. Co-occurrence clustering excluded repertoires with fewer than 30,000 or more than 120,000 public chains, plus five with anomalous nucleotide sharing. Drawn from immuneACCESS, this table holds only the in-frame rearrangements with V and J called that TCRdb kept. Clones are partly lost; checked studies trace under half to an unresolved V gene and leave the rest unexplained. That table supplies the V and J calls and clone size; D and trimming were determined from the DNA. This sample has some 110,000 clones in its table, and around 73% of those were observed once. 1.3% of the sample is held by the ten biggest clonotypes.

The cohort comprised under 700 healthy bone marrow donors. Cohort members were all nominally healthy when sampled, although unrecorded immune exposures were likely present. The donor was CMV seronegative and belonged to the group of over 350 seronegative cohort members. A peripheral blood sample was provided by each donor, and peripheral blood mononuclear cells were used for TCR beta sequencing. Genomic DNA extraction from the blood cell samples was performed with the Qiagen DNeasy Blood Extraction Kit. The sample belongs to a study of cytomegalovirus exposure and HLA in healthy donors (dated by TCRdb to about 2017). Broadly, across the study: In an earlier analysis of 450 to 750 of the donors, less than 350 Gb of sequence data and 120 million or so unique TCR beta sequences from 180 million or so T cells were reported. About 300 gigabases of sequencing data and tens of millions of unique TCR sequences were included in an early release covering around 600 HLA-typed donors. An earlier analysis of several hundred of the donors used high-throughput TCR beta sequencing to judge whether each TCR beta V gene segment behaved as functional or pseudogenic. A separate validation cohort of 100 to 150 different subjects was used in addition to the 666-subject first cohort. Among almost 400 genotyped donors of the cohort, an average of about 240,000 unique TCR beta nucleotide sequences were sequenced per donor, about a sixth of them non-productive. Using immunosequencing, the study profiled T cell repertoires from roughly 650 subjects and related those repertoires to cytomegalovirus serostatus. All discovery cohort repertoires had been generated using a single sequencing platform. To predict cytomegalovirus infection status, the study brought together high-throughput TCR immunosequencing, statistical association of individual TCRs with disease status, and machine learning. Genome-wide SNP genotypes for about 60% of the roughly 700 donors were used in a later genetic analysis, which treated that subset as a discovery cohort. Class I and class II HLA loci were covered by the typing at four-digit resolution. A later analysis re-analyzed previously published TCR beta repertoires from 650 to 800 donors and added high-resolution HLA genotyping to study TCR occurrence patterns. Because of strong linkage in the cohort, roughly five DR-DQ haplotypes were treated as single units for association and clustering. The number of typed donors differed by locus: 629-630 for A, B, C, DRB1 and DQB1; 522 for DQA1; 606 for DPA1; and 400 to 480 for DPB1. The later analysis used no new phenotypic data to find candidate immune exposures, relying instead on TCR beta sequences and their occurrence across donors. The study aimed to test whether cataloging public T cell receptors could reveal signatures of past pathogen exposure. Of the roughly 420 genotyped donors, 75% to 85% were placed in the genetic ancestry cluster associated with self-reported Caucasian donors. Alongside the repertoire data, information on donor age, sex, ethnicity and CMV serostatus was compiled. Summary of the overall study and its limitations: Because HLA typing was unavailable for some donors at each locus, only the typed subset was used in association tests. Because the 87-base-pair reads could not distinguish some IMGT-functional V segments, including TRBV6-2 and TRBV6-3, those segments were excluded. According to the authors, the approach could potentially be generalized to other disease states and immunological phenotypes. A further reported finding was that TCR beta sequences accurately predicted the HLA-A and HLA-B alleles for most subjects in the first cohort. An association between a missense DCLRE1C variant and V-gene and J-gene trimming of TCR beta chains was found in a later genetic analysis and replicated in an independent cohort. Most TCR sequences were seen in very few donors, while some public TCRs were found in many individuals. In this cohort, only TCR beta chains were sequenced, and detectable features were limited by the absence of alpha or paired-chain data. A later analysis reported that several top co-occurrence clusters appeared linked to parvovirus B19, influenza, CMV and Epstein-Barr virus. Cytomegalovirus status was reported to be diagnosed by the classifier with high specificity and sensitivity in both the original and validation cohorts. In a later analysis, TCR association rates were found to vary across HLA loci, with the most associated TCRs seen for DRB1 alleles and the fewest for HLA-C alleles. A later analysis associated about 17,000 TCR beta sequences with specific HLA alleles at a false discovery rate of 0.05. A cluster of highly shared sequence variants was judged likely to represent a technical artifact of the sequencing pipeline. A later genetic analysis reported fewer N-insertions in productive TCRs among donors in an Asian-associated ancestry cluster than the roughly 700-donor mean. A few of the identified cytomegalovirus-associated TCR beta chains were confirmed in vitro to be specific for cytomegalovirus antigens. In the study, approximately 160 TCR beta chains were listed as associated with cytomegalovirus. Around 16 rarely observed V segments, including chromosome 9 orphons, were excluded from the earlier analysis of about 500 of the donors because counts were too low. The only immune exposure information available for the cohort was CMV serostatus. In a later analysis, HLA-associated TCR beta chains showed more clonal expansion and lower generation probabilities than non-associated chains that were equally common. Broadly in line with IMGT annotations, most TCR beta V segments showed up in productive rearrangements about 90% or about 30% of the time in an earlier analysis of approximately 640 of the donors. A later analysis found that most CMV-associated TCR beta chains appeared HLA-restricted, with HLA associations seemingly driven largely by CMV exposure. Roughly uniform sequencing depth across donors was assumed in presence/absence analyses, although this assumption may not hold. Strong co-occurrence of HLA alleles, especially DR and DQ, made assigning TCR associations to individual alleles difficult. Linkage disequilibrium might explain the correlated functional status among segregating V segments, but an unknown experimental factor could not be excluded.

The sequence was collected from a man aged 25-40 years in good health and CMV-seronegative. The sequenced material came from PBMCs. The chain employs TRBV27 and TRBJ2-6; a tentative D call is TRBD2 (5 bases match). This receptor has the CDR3 CASRRGGSGANVLTF. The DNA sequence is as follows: TGTGCCAGCAGGAGAGGAGGCTCTGGGGCCAACGTCCTGACTTTC.